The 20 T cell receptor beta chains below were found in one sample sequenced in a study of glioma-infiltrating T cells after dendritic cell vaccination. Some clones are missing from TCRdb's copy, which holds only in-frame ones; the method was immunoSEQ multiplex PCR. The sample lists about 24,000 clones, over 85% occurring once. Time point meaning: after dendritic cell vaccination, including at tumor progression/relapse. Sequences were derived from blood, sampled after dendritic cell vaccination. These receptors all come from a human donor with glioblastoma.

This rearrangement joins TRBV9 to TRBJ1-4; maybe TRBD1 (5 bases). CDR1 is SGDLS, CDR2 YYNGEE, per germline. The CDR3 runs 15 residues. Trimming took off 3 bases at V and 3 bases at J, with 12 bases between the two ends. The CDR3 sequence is CASSDTGTANEKLFF. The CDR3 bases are TGTGCCAGCAGCGACACCGGGACTGCTAATGAAAAACTGTTTTTT.

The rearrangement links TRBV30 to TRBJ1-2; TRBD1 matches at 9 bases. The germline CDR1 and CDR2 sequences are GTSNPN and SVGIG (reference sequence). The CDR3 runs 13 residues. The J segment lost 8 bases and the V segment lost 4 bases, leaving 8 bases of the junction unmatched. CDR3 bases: TGTGCCTGGACCACTGGGACAGGGCGAGGCTACACCTTC. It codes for CAWTTGTGRGYTF.

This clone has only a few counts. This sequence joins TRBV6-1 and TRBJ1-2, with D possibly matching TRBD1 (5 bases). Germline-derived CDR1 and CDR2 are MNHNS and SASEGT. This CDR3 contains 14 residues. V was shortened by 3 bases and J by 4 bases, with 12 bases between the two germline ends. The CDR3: CASSDRVGLYGYTF. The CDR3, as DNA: TGTGCCAGCAGTGACAGGGTCGGGCTCTATGGCTACACCTTC.

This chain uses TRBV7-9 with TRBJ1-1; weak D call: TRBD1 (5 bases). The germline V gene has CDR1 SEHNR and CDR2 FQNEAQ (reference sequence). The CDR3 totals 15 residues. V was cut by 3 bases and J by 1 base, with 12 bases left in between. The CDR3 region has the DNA TGTGCCAGCAGCTTGGGGGTGGGGGGGAACACTGAAGCTTTCTTT. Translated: CASSLGVGGNTEAFF. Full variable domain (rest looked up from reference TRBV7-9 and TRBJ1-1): DTGVSQNPRHKITKRGQNVTFRCDPISEHNRLYWYRQTLGQGPEFLTYFQNEAQLEKSRLLSDRFSAERPKGSFSTLEIQRTEQGDSAMYLCASSLGVGGNTEAFFGQGTRLTVV.

CDR3 nucleotide sequence: TGTGCCAGCAGTTACGCTTTCGGGGGGCAGGACTATGGCTACACCTTC. It yields the protein CASSYAFGGQDYGYTF. J is TRBJ1-2 and V is TRBV6-6; a possible D gene is TRBD1 (6 bases). V shed 2 bases and J shed 3 bases, with 16 bases lying between them. Looked up from germline, CDR1 is MNHNY and CDR2 is SVGAGI (reference sequence). The CDR3 runs to 16 residues.

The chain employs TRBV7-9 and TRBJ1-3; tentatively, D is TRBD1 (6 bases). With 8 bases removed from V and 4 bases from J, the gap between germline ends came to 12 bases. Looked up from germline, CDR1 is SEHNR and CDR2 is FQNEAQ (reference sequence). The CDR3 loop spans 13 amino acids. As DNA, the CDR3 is TGTGCCAGCGCCCAGGGGTTCGGAAACACCATATATTTT. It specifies CASAQGFGNTIYF.

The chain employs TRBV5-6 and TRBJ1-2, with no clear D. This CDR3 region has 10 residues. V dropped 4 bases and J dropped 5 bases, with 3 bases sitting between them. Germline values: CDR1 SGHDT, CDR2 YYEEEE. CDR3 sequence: CASSPYGYTF. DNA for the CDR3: TGTGCCAGCAGCCCTTATGGCTACACCTTC.

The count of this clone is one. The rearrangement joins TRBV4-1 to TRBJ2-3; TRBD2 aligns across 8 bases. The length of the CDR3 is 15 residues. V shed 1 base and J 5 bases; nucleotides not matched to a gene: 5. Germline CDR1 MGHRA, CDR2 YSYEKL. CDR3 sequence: CASSQVGTRRDTQYF. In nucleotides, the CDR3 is TGCGCCAGCAGCCAAGTAGGGACTAGAAGAGATACGCAGTATTTT.

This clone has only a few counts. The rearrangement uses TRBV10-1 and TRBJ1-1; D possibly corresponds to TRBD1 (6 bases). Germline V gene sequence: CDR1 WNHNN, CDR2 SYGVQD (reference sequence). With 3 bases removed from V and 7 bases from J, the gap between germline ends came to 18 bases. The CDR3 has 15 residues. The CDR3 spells CASSDQRGYDGEAFF. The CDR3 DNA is TGCGCCAGCAGTGACCAGAGGGGGTATGATGGTGAAGCTTTCTTT.

CDR3 nucleotides: TGTGCCAGTAGTATGAGGGGGACCGAGCAGTACTTC. Its protein product is CASSMRGTEQYF. This sequence joins TRBV19 and TRBJ2-7, with D possibly being TRBD1 (6 bases). V was cut by 3 bases and J by 6 bases, with 9 bases left in between. The CDR3 runs 12 residues. Per germline, CDR1 LNHDA and CDR2 SQIVND (reference sequence).

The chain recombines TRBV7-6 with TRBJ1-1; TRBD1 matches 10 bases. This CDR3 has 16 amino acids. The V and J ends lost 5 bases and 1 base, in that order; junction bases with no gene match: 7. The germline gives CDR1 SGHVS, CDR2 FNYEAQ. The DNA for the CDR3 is TGTGCCAGCAGCACTCGACAGGGGGCCCCGAACACTGAAGCTTTCTTT. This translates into CASSTRQGAPNTEAFF.

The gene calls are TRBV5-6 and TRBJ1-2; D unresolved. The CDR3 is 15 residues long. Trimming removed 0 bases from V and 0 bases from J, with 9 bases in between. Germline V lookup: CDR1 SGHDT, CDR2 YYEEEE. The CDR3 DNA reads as TGTGCCAGCAGCTTGGGGAGCTCCTCTAACTATGGCTACACCTTC. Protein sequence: CASSLGSSSNYGYTF. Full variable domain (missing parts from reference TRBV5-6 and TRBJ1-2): DAGVTQSPTHLIKTRGQQVTLRCSPKSGHDTVSWYQQALGQGPQFIFQYYEEEERQRGNFPDRFSGHQFPNYSSELNVNALLLGDSALYLCASSLGSSSNYGYTFGSGTRLTVV.

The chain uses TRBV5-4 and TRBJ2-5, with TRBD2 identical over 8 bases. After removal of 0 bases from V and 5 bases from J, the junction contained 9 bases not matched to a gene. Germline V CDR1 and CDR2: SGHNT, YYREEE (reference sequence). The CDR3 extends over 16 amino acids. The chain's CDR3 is CASSLAGGAVWETQYF. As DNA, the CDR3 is TGTGCCAGCAGCTTGGCCGGGGGGGCGGTTTGGGAGACCCAGTACTTC.

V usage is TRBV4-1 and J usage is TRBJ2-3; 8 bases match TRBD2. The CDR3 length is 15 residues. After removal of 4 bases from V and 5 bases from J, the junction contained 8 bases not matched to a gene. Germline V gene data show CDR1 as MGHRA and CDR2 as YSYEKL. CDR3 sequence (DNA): TGCGCCAGCAGCCGAGCGGGGGTAAACCAAGATACGCAGTATTTT. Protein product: CASSRAGVNQDTQYF.

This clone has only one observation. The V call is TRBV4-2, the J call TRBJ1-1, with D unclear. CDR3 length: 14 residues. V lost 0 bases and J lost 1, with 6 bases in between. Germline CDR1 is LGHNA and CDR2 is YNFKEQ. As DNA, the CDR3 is TGTGCCAGCAGCCAAGAAACAAAGAACACTGAAGCTTTCTTT. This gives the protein CASSQETKNTEAFF.

Here the CDR3 reads CASSEGELSTDTQYF. The CDR3 nucleotides read TGTGCCAGCAGTGAAGGGGAGCTTAGCACAGATACGCAGTATTTT. The chain links TRBV6-1 to TRBJ2-3; perhaps TRBD2 as D (5 bases). V lost 1 base to trimming and J lost 0 bases, with 8 bases between them. This CDR3 has 15 residues. The germline V gene encodes CDR1 MNHNS and CDR2 SASEGT.

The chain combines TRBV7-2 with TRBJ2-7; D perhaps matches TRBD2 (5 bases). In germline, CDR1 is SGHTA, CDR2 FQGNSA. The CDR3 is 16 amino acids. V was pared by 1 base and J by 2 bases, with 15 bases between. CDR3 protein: CASSLVLRGNPYEQYF. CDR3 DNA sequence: TGTGCCAGCAGCTTAGTTCTTCGGGGAAACCCCTACGAGCAGTACTTC.

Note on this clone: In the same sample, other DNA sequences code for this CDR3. The CDR3 coding sequence is TGTGCCAGCCGCCGGGGGGGTGGTTTCTACGAGCAGTACTTC. Amino acid sequence: CASRRGGGFYEQYF. J is TRBJ2-7 and V is TRBV27, with 8 bases matching TRBD2. The ends lost 8 bases at V and 3 bases at J; junction bases unmatched: 9. Germline V gives CDR1 MNHEY, CDR2 SMNVEV (reference sequence). The CDR3 has 14 amino acids.

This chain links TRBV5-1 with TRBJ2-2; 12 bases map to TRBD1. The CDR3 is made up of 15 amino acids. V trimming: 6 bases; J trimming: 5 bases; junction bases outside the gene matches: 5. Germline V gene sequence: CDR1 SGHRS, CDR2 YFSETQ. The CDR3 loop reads CASTRDRGRTGELFF. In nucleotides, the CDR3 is TGCGCCAGCACAAGGGACAGGGGGCGTACCGGGGAGCTGTTTTTT.

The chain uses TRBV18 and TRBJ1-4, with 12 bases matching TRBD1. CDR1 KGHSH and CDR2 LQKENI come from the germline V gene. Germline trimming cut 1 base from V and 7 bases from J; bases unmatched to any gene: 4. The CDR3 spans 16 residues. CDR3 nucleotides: TGTGCCAGCTCACCACGGGACAGGGGGCTAGGTGAAAAACTGTTTTTT. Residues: CASSPRDRGLGEKLFF.